This T cell receptor (beta chain) is drawn from a study of T cell responses to AZD1222 COVID-19 vaccine. Study background: Pooled together were second doses at about 4 or about 12 weeks.

A note on this clone: Its antigen is currently unknown.

Points from the study as a whole: Nearly half of the spike-specific TCRs reportedly recognize variant regions that carry no mutations. Increases in Spike-specific TCR breadth and depth were seen after two AZD1222 doses. Sampled repertoires all dated from after the peak T cell response.

The table came from immunoSEQ multiplex PCR; TCRdb's copy has only in-frame clones and leaves some out. The sample holds approximately 130,000 clones, roughly nine tenths seen once. The CDR3 runs 16 residues. CDR1 MDHEN and CDR2 SYDVKM come from the germline V gene. The J segment lost 2 bases and the V segment lost 6 bases, leaving 8 bases of the junction unmatched. This TCR came from an adult in good health. The chain links TRBV28 to TRBJ1-5, with 9 bases lining up with TRBD1. Here the sequenced sample was peripheral blood, taken on day 0 of AZD1222 vaccination. The CDR3 sequence: CASRRTGATGNQPQHF. The CDR3 DNA reads TGTGCCAGCAGAAGGACAGGGGCGACAGGCAATCAGCCCCAGCATTTT.